The present T cell receptor (beta chain) was sequenced within a study of T cells expressing NK-cell markers. Across the study: Among eight sequenced donors, seven carried HCMV seropositivity while one was seronegative.

The CDR3 is 15 residues long. Germline CDR1 SGHTA, CDR2 FQGNSA. Whole-study findings and limits: Among CD8+ T cells from several donors, dominant NKG2C+ clonotypes accounted for roughly 1.0-7.0%.

In regard to this clonotype: What it recognizes is unknown.

The authors generated TCR beta cDNA through 5'RACE template switching with UMIs. TCRdb re-called the 5' RACE reads, yielding one record per CDR3 amino acid sequence without DNA. The ten most abundant clones cover 6% to 8% of a sample with roughly 420,000 distinct CDR3 sequences. The sequenced sample was blood T cells: a sorted CD56 or NKG2C T cell subset, CD4+ or CD8+ T cells, or bulk PBMC T cells (not recorded which). The chain employs TRBV7-2 and TRBJ1-3; TCRdb names TRBD1, which stays unverified in the absence of DNA. This sequence originates from a woman aged 18 to 75 in good health. CDR3 sequence: CASSTGTGAGNTIYF.